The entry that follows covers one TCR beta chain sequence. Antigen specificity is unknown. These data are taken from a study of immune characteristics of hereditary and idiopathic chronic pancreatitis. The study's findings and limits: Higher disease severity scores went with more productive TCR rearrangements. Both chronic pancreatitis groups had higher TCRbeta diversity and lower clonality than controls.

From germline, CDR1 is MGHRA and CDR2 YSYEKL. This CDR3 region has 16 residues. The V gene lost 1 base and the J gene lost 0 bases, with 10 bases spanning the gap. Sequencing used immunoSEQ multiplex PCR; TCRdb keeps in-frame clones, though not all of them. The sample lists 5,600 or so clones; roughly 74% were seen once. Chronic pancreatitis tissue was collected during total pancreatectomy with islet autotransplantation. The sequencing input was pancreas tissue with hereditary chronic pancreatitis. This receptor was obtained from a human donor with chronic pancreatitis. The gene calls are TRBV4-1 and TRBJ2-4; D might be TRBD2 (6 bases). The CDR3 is CASSQVRDLAKNIQYF. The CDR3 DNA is TGCGCCAGCAGCCAAGTCCGGGACTTAGCCAAAAACATTCAGTACTTC.